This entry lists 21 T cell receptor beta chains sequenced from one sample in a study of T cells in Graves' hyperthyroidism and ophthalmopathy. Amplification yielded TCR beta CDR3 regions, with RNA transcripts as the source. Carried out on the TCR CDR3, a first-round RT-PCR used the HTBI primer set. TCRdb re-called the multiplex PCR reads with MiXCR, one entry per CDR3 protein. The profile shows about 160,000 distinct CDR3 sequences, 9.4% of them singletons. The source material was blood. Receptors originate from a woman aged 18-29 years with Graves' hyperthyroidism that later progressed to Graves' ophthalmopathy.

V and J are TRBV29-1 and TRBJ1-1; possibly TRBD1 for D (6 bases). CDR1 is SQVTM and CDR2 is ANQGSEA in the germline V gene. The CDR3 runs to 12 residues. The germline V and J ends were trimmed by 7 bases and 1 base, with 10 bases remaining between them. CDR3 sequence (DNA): TGCAGCGGGGGACACCGGAACACTGAAGCTTTCTTT. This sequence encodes CSGGHRNTEAFF.

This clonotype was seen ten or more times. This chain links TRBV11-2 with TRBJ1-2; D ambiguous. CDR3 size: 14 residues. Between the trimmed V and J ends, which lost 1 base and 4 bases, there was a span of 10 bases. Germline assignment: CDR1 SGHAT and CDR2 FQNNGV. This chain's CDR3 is CASSLVSGPYGYTF. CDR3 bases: TGTGCCAGCAGCTTAGTTTCCGGCCCCTATGGCTACACCTTC.

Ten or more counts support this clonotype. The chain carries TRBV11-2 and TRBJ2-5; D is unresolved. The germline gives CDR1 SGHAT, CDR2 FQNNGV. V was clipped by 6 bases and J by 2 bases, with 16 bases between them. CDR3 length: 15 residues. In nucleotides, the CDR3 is TGTGCCAGCAGTCCCCAGGTGGGGATACAAGAGACCCAGTACTTC. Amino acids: CASSPQVGIQETQYF.

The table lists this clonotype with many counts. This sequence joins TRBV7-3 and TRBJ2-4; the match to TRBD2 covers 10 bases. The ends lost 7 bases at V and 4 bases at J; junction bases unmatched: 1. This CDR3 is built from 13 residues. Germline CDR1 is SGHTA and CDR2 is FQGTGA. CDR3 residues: CASTSGRKNIQYF. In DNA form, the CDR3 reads TGTGCCAGCACTAGCGGGAGAAAAAACATTCAGTACTTC.

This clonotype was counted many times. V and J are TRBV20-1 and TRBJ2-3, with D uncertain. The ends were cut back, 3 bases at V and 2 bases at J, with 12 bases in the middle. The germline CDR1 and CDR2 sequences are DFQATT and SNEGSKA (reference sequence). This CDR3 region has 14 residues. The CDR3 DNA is TGCAGTGCTAGTCTTCTCGGAGACACAGATACGCAGTATTTT. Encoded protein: CSASLLGDTDTQYF.

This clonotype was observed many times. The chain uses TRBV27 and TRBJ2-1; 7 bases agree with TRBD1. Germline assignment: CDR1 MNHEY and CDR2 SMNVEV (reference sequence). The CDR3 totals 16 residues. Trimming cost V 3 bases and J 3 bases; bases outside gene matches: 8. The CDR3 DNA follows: TGTGCCAGCAGTTTGGGGTGGGACAGTTTCTACAATGAGCAGTTCTTC. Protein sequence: CASSLGWDSFYNEQFF.

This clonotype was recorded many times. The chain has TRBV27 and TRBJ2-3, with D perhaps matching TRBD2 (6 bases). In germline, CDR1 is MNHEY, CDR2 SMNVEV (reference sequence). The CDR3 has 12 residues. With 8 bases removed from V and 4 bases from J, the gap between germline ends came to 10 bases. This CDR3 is CASSRRADTQYF. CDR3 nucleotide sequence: TGTGCCAGCTCCAGGAGGGCAGATACGCAGTATTTT.

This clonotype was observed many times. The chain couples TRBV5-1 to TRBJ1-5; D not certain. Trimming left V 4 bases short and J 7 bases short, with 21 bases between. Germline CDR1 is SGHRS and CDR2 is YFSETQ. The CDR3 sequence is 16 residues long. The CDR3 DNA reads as TGCGCCAGCAGCAAAGAAGACGGAGTAATGGCGCAGCCCCAGCATTTT. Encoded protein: CASSKEDGVMAQPQHF.

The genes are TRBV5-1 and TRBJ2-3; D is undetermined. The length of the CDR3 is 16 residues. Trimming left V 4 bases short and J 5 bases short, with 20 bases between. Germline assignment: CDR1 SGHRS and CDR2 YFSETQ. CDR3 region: CASSATTSPLGDTQYF. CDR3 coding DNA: TGCGCCAGCAGCGCTACGACCAGCCCTCTCGGAGATACGCAGTATTTT.

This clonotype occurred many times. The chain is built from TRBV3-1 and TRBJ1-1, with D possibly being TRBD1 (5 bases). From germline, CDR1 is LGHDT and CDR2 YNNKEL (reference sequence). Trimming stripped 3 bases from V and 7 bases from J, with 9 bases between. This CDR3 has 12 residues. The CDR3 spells CASSQGTYEAFF. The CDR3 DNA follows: TGTGCCAGCAGCCAGGGGACGTATGAAGCTTTCTTT.

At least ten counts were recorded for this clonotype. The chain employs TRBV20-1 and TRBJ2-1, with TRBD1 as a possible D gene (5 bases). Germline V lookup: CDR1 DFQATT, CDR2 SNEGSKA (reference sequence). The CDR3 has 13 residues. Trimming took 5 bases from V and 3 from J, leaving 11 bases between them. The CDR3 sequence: CSAPDNNYNEQFF. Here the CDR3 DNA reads TGCAGTGCTCCGGACAATAACTACAATGAGCAGTTCTTC.

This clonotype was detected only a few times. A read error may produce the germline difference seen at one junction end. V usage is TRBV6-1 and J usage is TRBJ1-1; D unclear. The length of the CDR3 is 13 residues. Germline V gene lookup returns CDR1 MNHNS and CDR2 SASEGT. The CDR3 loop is CASSLHQNTEAFF. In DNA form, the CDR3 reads TGTGCCAGCAGCCTTCACCAGAACACTGAGGCTTTCTTT.

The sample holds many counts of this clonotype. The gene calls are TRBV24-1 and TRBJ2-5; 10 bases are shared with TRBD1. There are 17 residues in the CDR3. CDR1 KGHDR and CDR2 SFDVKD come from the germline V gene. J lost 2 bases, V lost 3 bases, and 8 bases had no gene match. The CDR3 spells CATSDRQGAVEQETQYF. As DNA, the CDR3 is TGTGCCACCAGTGATCGACAGGGGGCTGTCGAACAAGAGACCCAGTACTTC.

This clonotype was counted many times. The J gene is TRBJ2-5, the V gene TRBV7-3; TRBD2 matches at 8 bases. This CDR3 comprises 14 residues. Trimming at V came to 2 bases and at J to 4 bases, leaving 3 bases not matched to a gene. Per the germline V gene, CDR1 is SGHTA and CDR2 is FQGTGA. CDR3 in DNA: TGTGCCAGCAGCTTAGGCGGGAGGACAGAGACCCAGTACTTC. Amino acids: CASSLGGRTETQYF.

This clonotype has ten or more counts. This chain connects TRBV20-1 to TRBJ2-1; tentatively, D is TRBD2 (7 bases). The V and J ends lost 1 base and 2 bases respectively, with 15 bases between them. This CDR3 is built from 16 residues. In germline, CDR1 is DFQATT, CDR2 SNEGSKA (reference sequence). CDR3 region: CSARASGGAPYNEQFF. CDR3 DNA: TGCAGTGCTAGAGCGAGTGGGGGGGCACCCTACAATGAGCAGTTCTTC.

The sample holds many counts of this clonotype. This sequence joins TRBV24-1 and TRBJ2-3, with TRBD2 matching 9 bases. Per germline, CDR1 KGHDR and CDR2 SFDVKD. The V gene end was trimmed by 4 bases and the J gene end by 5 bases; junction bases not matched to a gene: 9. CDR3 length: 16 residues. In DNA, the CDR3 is TGTGCCACCAGTGACCGCAGCGGGGGGTATCAAGATACGCAGTATTTT. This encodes CATSDRSGGYQDTQYF.

This CDR3 reads CASSLGGQGEETQYF. In nucleotides, the CDR3 is TGTGCCAGCAGCTTAGGCGGTCAGGGGGAAGAGACCCAGTACTTC. The rearrangement joins TRBV7-9 to TRBJ2-5; 7 positions agree with TRBD1. This CDR3 contains 15 residues. Germline CDR1 and CDR2: SEHNR and FQNEAQ (reference sequence). With 1 base clipped from V and 3 bases from J, the junction kept 5 bases outside the gene matches.

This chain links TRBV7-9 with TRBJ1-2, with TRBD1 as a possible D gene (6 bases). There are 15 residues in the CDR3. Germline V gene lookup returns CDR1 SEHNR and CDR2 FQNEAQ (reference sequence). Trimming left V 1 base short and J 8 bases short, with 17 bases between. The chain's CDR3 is CASSLVGGARGGYTF. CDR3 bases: TGTGCCAGCAGCTTAGTTGGGGGCGCCCGAGGAGGCTACACCTTC.

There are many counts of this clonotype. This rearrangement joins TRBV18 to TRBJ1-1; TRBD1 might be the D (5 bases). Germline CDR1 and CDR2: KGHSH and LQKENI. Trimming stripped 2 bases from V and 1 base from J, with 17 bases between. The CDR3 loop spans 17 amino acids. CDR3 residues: CASSPSHSRGSNTEAFF. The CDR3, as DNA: TGTGCCAGCTCACCATCCCATTCGAGGGGCTCGAACACTGAAGCTTTCTTT.

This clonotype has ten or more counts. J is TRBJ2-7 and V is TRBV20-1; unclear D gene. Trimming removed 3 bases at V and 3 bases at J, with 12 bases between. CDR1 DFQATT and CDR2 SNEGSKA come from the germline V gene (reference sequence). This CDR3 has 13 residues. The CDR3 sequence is CSASVRLNYEQYF. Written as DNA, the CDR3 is TGCAGTGCTAGTGTCAGGTTGAACTACGAGCAGTACTTC.

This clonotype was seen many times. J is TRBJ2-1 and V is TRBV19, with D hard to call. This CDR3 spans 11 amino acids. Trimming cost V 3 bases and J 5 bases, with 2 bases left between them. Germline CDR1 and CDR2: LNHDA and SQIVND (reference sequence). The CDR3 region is CASSMNNEQFF. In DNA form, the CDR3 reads TGTGCCAGTAGTATGAACAATGAGCAGTTCTTC.